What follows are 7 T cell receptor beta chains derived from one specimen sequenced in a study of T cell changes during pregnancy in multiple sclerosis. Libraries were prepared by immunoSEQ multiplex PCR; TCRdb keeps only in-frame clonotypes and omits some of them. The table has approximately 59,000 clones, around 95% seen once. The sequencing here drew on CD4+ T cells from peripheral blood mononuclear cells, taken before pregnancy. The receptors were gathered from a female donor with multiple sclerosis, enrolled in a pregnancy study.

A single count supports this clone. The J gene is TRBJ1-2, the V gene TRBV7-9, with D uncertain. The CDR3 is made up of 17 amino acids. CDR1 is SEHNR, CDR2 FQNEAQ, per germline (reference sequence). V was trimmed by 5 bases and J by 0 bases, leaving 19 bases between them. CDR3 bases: TGTGCCAGCAGCGCCATGGGTGTGGGTACAGCTAACTATGGCTACACCTTC. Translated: CASSAMGVGTANYGYTF.

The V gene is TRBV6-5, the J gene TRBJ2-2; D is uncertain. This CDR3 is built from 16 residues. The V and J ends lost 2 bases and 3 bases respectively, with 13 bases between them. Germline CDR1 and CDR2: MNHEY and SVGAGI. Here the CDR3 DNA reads TGTGCCAGCAGTTACAGCACCCCATATCACACCGGGGAGCTGTTTTTT. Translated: CASSYSTPYHTGELFF.

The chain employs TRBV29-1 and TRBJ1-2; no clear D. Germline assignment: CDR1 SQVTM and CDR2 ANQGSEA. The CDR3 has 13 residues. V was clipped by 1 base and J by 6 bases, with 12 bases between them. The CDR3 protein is CSVEAGKTDGYTF. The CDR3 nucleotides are TGCAGCGTTGAAGCCGGGAAAACCGATGGCTACACCTTC.

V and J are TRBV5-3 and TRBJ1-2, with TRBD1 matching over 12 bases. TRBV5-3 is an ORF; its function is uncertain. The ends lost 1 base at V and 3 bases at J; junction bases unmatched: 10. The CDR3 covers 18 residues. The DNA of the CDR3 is TGTGCCAGAAGCTTGCGCGGGACAGGGGGCGCCGAGGACTATGGCTACACCTTC. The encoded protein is CARSLRGTGGAEDYGYTF.

The CDR3 DNA reads as TGTGCCAGCAGCCATCGTGGGGCAGGGCTGACCGGGGAGCTGTTTTTT. Amino acids: CASSHRGAGLTGELFF. The chain combines TRBV7-3 with TRBJ2-2, with D possibly matching TRBD1 (5 bases). CDR1 and CDR2 from the germline V gene are SGHTA and FQGTGA. The CDR3 consists of 16 residues. The V gene lost 5 bases and the J gene lost 5 bases, with 18 bases spanning the gap. Complete variable domain (other parts from reference TRBV7-3 and TRBJ2-2): GAGVSQTPSNKVTEKGKYVELRCDPISGHTALYWYRQSLGQGPEFLIYFQGTGAADDSGLPNDRFFAVRPEGSVSTLKIQRTERGDSAVYLCASSHRGAGLTGELFFGEGSRLTVL.

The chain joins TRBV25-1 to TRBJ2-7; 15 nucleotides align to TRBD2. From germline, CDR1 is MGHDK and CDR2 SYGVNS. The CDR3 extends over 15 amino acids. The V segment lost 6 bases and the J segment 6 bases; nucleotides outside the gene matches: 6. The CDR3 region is CASSGTSGRWGEQYF. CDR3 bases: TGTGCCAGCAGCGGGACTAGCGGGAGGTGGGGCGAGCAGTACTTC.

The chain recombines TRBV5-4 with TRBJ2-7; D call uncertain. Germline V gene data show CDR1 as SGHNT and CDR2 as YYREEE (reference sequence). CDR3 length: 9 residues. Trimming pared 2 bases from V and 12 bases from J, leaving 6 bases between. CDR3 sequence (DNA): TGTGCCAGCAGCTTCTACGTGTACTTC. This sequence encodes CASSFYVYF. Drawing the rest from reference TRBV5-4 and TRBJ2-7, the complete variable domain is ETGVTQSPTHLIKTRGQQVTLRCSSQSGHNTVSWYQQALGQGPQFIFQYYREEENGRGNFPPRFSGLQFPNYSSELNVNALELDDSALYLCASSFYVYFGPGTRLTVT.